This T cell receptor (beta chain) came from a study of beta chain features in type 1 diabetes. Study summary: The samples had 107,917,701 sorted cells examined in all.

Expressed TCRB transcripts were sequenced after all isolated RNA was converted to cDNA. Assay used: immunoSEQ multiplex PCR; TCRdb lists only in-frame clones, some missing. The sample includes more than 300,000 clones, roughly 13% of them seen just once. Note on this clone: Its antigen is not identified.

Overall study results and limits: When Type 1 diabetes patients were examined, their TCRB CDR3s proved moderately but significantly shorter in all four CD4+ subsets. Comparison showed that naive, central memory and Treg TCRB repertoires appeared more similar among patients than among healthy donors.

CD45RO/CCR7/CD25/CD127/CD95/CD27 staining was used to isolate CD4+ naive, central memory, regulatory and stem cell-like memory cells by sorting. Sequences were obtained from naive CD4+ T cells from blood. The sequence derives from a woman in her late teens or twenties with type 1 diabetes.

CDR3 in DNA: TGTGCCAGCAGCGGGGGGGGACTAGCGGGAGAAGGGGAGCAGTTCTTC. This gives the protein CASSGGGLAGEGEQFF. The V call is TRBV9, the J call TRBJ2-1, with 14 bases identical to TRBD2. The CDR3 has 16 residues. V dropped 3 bases and J dropped 10; count of bases not matched to a gene: 9. Per the germline V gene, CDR1 is SGDLS and CDR2 is YYNGEE.